The clone carrying this TCR beta chain was counted ten times or more. Antigen specificity is unknown. The read falls 3 residues short of the CDR3 end, and the missing part is taken from the germline J gene. These data originate in a study of T cell clonality in common variable immunodeficiency. Study observations and caveats: Reportedly, TCR beta sequences from common variable immunodeficiency showed fewer deletions and N-nucleotide insertions. Authors noted CVID clonality's cause needs subpopulation repertoire sequencing.

This CDR3 has 13 residues. Unmatched junction bases numbered 2, after V lost 3 bases and J lost 3 bases. Germline V gene data show CDR1 as DFQATT and CDR2 as SNEGSKA (reference sequence). Clones were read by immunoSEQ multiplex PCR, and TCRdb kept only the in-frame ones, dropping some. This table holds tens of thousands of clones with no singletons; the top ten claim around 6%. V usage is TRBV20-1 and J usage is TRBJ2-7; 10 bases line up with TRBD1. Sequencing input: peripheral blood mononuclear cells. The receptor comes from a human donor with common variable immunodeficiency. CDR3 residues: CSASGTGDYEQYF. The CDR3 bases that were read are TGCAGTGCTAGCGGGACAGGGGACTACGAG.